The sequence of this T cell receptor (beta chain) was determined in a study of shared clonotypes between healthy human individuals. The assay was immunoSEQ multiplex PCR, and TCRdb's table has in-frame clones only and misses some. The table includes about 600,000 clones, 70% to 80% detected once. Germline V gives CDR1 GTSNPN, CDR2 SVGIG (reference sequence). This CDR3 has 14 amino acids. The V end was cut by 0 bases, the J end by 6 bases, with 14 bases between. This receptor was identified in a woman aged 35 to 49 in good health. Some clones in this sample may be carry-over from other donors' samples. The chain couples TRBV30 to TRBJ1-2; D gene unclear. The sample consisted of PBMCs. CDR3 amino acids: CAWSVQAGFDGYTF. CDR3 coding DNA: TGTGCCTGGAGTGTACAAGCGGGATTTGATGGCTACACCTTC.